This T cell receptor beta chain was sequenced in a study of cytomegalovirus exposure and HLA in healthy donors. General study points: The likely origin of a cluster of highly shared sequence variants was a sequencing artifact. As a later analysis showed, a missense DCLRE1C variant was linked to trimming of TCR beta V- and J-genes. Presence/absence analyses rested on an assumption that sequencing depth was roughly uniform across donors.

A word on this clone: Its antigen remains unknown.

Amplification used 60 Vbeta primers and 13 Jbeta primers. Methods used by the authors: There were around 80 million unique TCR beta chains by a later count, and 10 million to 12 million of them were shared. Assay: immunoSEQ multiplex PCR; the TCRdb copy retains only in-frame clones and omits some. The V and J calls and the clone size are those of that table, but D and trimming were determined from the DNA. The repertoire consists of some 170,000 clones, with roughly four fifths occurring once and the leading ten covering 0.96%. This CDR3 contains 14 residues. Germline V lookup: CDR1 MGHRA, CDR2 YSYEKL. The V and J ends lost 5 bases and 7 bases respectively, with 15 bases between them.

The receptor was isolated from a girl aged 2-10 years in good health and CMV-seropositive. The chain couples TRBV4-1 to TRBJ2-1; perhaps TRBD2 as D (6 bases). Sample: PBMCs. This CDR3 is CASSKGLLANEQFF. Written as DNA, the CDR3 is TGCGCCAGCAGCAAGGGGCTACTAGCTAATGAGCAGTTCTTC.